This T cell receptor (beta chain) originates from a study of beta chain features in type 1 diabetes. Study as a whole: Cell yields, gender and age were similar in healthy donors and patients.

The CDR3 length is 11 residues. V was trimmed by 0 bases and J by 14 bases, leaving 13 bases between them. Germline values: CDR1 DFQATT, CDR2 SNEGSKA (reference sequence). Remarks on this clone: What it recognizes is unknown.

Whole-study results and caveats: A definitive answer on HLA type influencing TCRB rearrangement was not reached here.

TCRB transcripts that were expressed got sequenced, as all of the isolated RNA had been reverse transcribed. Clones were read by immunoSEQ multiplex PCR, and TCRdb kept only the in-frame ones, dropping some. The sample shows under 550,000 clones, roughly 10% of them seen only once. All sorted populations exceeded 95% purity. The clonotype originates from a woman under 30 in good health. The rearrangement joins TRBV20-1 to TRBJ1-2; D is ambiguous. Sequencing used naive CD4+ T cells from blood. The CDR3 is CSARDGRVATF. The CDR3 region has the DNA TGCAGTGCTAGAGATGGGAGGGTGGCTACCTTC.